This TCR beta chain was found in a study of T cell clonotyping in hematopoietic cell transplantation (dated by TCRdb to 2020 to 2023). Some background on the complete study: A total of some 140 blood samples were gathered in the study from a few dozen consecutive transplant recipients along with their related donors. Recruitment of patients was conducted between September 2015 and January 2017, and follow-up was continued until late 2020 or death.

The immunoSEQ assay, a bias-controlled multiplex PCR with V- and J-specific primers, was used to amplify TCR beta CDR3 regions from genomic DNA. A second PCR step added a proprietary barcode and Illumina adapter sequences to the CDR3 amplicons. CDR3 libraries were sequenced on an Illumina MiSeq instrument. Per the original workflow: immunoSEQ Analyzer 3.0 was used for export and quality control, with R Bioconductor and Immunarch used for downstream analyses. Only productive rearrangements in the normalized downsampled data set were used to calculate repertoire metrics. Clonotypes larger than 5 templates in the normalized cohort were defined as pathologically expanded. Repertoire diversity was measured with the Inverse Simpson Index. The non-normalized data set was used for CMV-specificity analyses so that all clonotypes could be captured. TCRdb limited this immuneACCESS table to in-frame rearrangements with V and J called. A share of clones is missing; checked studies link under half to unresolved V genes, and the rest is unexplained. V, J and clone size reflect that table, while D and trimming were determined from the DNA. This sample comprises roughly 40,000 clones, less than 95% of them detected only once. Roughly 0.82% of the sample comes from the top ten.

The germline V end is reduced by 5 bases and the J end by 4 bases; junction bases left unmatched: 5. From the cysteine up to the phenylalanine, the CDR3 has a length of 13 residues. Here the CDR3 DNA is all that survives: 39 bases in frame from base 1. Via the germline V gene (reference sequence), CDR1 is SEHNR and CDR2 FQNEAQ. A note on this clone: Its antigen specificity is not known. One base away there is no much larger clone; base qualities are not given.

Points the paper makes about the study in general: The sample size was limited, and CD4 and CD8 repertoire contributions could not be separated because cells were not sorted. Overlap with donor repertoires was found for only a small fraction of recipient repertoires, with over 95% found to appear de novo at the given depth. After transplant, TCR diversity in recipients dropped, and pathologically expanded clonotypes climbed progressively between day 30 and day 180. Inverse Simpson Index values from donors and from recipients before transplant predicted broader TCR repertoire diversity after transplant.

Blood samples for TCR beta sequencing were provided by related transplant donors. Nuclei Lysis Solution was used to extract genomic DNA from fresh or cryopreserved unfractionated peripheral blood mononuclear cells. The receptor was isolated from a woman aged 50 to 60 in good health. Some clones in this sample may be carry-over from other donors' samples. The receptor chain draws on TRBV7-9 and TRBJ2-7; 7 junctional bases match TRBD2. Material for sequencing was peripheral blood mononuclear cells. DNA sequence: TGTGCCAGCAGCAGATTCGGGGGGTACGAGCAGTACTTC. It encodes CASSRFGGYEQYF.